The entry that follows covers one T cell receptor beta chain sequence. Original handling: By means of reference gene primer amplification, nucleated cell counts were estimated. Only in-frame clones appear in the TCRdb table, and some are missing; sequencing was by immunoSEQ multiplex PCR. The V and J calls and clone size were taken over from that table, and D and trimming were inferred from the DNA. This sample carries 50,000 to 65,000 clones, 65% to 85% of them seen once, and the ten largest clones take around 6.3%. V shed 1 base and J 1 base; nucleotides not matched to a gene: 10. This CDR3 has 18 residues. From germline, CDR1 is SGHVS and CDR2 FQNEAQ. The source of the sample is a study of blood T cell repertoires in COVID-19. Study summary: COVID-19 samples from acute and convalescent phases originated in the United States, Italy and Spain. The cDNA or gDNA used as material had been derived from T cells, B-cell-depleted T cells, or PBMCs.

The V gene is TRBV7-8, the J gene TRBJ2-3, with 8 bases identical to TRBD2. The sequence came from a human donor in a cohort sampled during active COVID-19. Sequencing used peripheral blood. The CDR3 DNA sequence: TGTGCCAGCAGCTTAGGCTTGTCGGGGGGGGCGCGCACAGATACGCAGTATTTT. It yields the protein CASSLGLSGGARTDTQYF.